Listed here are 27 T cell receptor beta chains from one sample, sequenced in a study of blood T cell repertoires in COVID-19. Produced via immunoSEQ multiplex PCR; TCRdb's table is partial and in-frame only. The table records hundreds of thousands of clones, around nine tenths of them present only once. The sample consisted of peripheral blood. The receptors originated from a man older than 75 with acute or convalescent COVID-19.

The CDR3: CASSLHRQTTNEKLFF. The CDR3 DNA follows: TGCGCCAGCAGCCTCCATCGACAGACAACTAATGAAAAACTGTTTTTT. V and J are TRBV4-3 and TRBJ1-4; D may be TRBD1 (5 bases). The V end lost 4 bases, the J end lost 0 bases, and 12 bases lay between the germline ends. The germline gives CDR1 LGHNA, CDR2 YSLEER. The CDR3 is made up of 16 amino acids.

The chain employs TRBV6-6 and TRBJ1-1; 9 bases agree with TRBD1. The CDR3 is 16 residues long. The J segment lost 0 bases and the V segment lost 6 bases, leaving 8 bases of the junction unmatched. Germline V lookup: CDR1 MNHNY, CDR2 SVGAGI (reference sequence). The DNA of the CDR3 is TGTGCCAGCAGGACCCCGGGACAGGGTTTGAACACTGAAGCTTTCTTT. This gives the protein CASRTPGQGLNTEAFF.

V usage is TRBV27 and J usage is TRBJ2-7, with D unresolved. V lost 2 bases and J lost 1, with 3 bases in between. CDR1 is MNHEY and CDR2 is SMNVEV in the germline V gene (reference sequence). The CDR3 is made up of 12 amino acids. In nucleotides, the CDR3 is TGTGCCAGCAGTTTACGGTCCTACGAGCAGTACTTC. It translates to CASSLRSYEQYF.

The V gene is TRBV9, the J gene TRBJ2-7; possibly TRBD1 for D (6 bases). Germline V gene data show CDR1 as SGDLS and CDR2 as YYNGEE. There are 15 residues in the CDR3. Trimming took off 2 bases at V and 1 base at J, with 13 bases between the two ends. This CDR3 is CASSVGTGSSYEQYF. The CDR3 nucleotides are TGTGCCAGCAGCGTCGGAACAGGGTCGTCCTACGAGCAGTACTTC.

The CDR3 DNA follows: TGTGCCAGCAGCCAAGATTGGTCAACGGGACTAGCGGGGGGTACCCAAGAGACCCAGTACTTC. This codes for CASSQDWSTGLAGGTQETQYF. The V and J genes are TRBV4-2 and TRBJ2-5; TRBD2 agrees at 15 bases. The CDR3 covers 21 residues. With V trimmed by 0 bases and J by 1 base, 12 bases remained unmatched. Germline V gives CDR1 LGHNA, CDR2 YNFKEQ.

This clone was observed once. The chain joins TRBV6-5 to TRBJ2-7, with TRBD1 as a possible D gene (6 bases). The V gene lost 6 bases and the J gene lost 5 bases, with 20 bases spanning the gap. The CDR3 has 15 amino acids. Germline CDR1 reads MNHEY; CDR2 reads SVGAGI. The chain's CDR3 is CASSQTGILTHEQYF. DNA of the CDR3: TGTGCCAGCAGCCAAACAGGGATCCTGACCCACGAGCAGTACTTC.

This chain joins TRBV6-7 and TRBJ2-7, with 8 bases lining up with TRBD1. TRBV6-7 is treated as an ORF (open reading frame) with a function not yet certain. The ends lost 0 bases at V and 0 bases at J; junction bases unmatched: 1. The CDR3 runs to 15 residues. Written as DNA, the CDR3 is TGTGCCAGCAGTTACTCGACAGGGGCCTCCTACGAGCAGTACTTC. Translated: CASSYSTGASYEQYF.

The DNA of the CDR3 is TGTGCCAGCAGCTTAGATGGCAGTCTCGCCTATGGCTACACCTTC. This codes for CASSLDGSLAYGYTF. V is TRBV7-6 and J is TRBJ1-2, with D hard to call. Deletions cut 1 base from V and 4 bases from J, with 13 bases between. CDR3 length equals 15 residues. Per the germline V gene, CDR1 is SGHVS and CDR2 is FNYEAQ.

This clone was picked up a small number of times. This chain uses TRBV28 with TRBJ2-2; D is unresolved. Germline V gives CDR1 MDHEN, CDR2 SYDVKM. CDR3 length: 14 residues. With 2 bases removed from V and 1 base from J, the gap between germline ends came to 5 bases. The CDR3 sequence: CASSLRRNTGELFF. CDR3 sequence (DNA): TGTGCCAGCAGTTTACGGAGGAACACCGGGGAGCTGTTTTTT. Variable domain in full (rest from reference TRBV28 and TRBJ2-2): DVKVTQSSRYLVKRTGEKVFLECVQDMDHENMFWYRQDPGLGLRLIYFSYDVKMKEKGDIPEGYSVSREKKERFSLILESASTNQTSMYLCASSLRRNTGELFFGEGSRLTVL.

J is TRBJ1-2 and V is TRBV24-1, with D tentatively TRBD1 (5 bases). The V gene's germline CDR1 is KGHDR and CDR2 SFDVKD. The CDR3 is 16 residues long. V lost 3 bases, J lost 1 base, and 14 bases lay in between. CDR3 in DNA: TGTGCCACCAGTGATACATTGGACACCGTTAACTATGGCTACACCTTC. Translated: CATSDTLDTVNYGYTF.

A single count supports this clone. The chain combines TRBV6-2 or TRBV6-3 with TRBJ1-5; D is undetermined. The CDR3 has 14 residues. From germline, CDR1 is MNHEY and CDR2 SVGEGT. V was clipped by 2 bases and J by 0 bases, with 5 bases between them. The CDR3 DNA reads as TGTGCCAGCAGTTACGGAGCTAGCAATCAGCCCCAGCATTTT. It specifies CASSYGASNQPQHF.

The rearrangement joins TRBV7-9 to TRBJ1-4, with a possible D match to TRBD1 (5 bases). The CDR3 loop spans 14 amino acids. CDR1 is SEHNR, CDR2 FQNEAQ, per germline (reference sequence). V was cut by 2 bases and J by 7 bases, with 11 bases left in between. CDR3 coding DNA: TGTGCCAGCAGCTTAAAGGGGAGGGGTGAAAAACTGTTTTTT. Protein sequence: CASSLKGRGEKLFF.

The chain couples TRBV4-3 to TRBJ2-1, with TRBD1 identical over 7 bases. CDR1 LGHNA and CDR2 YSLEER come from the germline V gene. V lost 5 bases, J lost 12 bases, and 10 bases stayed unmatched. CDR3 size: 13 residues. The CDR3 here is CASSSDRIPPQFF. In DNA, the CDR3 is TGCGCCAGCAGCTCGGACAGGATCCCTCCGCAGTTCTTC.

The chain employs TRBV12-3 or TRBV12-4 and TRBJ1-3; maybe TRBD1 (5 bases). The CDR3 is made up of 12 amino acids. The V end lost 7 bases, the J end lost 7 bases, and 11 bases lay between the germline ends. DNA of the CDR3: TGTGCCAGCACCTTGGGGCGCAACACCATATATTTT. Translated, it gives CASTLGRNTIYF.

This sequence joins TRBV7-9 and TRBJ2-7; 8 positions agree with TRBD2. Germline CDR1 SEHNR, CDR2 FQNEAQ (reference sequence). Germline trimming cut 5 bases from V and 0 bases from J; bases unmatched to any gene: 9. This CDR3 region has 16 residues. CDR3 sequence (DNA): TGTGCCAGCAGCACAAACCCGGGACTAGACTCCTACGAGCAGTACTTC. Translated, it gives CASSTNPGLDSYEQYF.

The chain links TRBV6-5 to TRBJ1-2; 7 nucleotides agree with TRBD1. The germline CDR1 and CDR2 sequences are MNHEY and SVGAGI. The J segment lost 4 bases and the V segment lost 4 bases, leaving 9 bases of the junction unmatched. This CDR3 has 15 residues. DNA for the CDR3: TGTGCCAGCAGTTCCGTACAGGGGAAGGGCTATGGCTACACCTTC. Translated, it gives CASSSVQGKGYGYTF.

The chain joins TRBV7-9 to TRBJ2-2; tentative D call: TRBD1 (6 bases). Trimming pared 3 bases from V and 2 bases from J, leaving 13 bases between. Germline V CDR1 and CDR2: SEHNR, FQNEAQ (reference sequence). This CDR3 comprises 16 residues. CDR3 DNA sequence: TGTGCCAGCAGCTTTCCCCCAGGGGTAAACACCGGGGAGCTGTTTTTT. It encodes CASSFPPGVNTGELFF.

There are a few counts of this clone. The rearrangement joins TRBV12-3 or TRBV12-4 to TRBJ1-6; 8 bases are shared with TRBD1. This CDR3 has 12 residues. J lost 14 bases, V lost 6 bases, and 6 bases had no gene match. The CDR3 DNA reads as TGTGCCAGCAGGACCTACAGGGGGGCCCTCCACTTT. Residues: CASRTYRGALHF.

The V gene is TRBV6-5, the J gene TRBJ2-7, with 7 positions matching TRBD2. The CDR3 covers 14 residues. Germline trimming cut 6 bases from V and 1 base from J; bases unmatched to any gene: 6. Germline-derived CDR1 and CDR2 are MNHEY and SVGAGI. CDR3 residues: CASSAREGSYEQYF. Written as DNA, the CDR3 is TGTGCCAGCAGCGCTAGGGAGGGATCCTACGAGCAGTACTTC.

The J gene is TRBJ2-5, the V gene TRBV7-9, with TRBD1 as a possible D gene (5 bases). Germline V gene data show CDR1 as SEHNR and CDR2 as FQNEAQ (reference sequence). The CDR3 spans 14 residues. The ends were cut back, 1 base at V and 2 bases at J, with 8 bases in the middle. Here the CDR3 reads CASSLGPGQETQYF. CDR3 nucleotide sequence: TGTGCCAGCAGCTTAGGGCCAGGGCAAGAGACCCAGTACTTC.

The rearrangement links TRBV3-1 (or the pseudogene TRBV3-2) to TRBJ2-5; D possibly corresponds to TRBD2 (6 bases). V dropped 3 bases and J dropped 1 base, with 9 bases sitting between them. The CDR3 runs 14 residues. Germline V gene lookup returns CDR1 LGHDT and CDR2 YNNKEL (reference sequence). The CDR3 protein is CASSHGGTQETQYF. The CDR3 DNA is TGTGCCAGCAGCCATGGCGGGACCCAAGAGACCCAGTACTTC.

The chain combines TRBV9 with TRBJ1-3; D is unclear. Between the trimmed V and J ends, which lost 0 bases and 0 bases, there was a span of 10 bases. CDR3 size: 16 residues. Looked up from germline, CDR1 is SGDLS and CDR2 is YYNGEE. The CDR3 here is CASSVDRQFSGNTIYF. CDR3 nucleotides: TGTGCCAGCAGCGTAGATCGTCAGTTCTCTGGAAACACCATATATTTT.

The CDR3 DNA sequence: TGTGCCAGCTTAGCGGGAGCTACTATCGGGGAGCTGTTTTTT. Its protein is CASLAGATIGELFF. The rearrangement links TRBV7-8 to TRBJ2-2; 9 nucleotides align to TRBD2. V lost 8 bases and J lost 7; bases outside the gene matches: 8. Germline V gene lookup returns CDR1 SGHVS and CDR2 FQNEAQ. The CDR3 has 14 residues.

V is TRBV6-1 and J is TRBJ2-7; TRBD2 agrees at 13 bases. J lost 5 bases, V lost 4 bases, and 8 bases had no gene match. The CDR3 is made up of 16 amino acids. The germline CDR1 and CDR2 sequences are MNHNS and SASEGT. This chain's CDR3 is CASSAILAGGPNEQYF. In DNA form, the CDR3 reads TGTGCCAGCAGTGCAATACTAGCGGGAGGGCCCAACGAGCAGTACTTC.

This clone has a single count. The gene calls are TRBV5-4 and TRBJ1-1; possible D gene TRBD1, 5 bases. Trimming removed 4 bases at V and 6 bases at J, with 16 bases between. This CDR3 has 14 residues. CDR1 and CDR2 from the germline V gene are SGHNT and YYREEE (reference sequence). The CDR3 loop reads CASSPPGGDAEAFF. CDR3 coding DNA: TGTGCCAGCAGCCCCCCTGGGGGGGACGCTGAAGCTTTCTTT.

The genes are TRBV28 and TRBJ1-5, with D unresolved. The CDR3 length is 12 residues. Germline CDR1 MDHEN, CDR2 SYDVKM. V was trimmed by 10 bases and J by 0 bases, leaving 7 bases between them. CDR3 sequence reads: CATSYSNQPQHF. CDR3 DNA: TGTGCCACCTCGTATAGCAATCAGCCCCAGCATTTT. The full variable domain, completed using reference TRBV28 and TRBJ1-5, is DVKVTQSSRYLVKRTGEKVFLECVQDMDHENMFWYRQDPGLGLRLIYFSYDVKMKEKGDIPEGYSVSREKKERFSLILESASTNQTSMYLCATSYSNQPQHFGDGTRLSIL.

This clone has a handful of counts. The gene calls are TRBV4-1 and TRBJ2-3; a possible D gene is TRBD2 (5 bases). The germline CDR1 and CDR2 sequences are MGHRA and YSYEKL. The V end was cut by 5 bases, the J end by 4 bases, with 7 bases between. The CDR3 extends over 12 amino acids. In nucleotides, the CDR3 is TGCGCCAGCAGCGAGAGGGCAGATACGCAGTATTTT. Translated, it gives CASSERADTQYF.